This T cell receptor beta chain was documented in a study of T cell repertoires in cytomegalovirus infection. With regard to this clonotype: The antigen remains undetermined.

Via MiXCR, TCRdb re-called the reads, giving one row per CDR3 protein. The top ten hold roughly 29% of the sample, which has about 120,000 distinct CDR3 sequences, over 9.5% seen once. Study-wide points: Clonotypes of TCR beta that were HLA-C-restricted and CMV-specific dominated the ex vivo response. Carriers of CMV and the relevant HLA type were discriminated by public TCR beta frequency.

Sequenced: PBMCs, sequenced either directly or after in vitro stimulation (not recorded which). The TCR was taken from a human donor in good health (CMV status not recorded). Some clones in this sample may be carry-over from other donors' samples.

CDR3: CASSEVGGMSEQFF. DNA for the CDR3: TGTGCCAGCAGTGAGGTAGGGGGTATGAGTGAGCAGTTCTTC. This chain links TRBV2 with TRBJ2-1; TRBD1 is a possible D gene (6 bases). The germline CDR1 and CDR2 sequences are SNHLY and FYNNEI. V shed 3 bases and J shed 9 bases, with 15 bases lying between them. The CDR3 spans 14 residues.